The source of this TCR beta chain is a study of tumor and adjacent non-tumor tissue in lung cancer. Overall study: There were approximately twelve adenocarcinoma, 2 squamous cell carcinoma and 1 small cell lung cancer cases. Some 4.2 million productive TCRbeta reads were obtained per sample on average. Study-level findings and limits: Shorter survival was associated with higher TCR diversity in tumors. Significantly higher TCR diversity was found in tumor than normal lung.

Trimming left V 1 base short and J 8 bases short, with 13 bases between. This CDR3 spans 14 amino acids. A modified ARM-PCR protocol with three rounds of nested PCR amplified TCRbeta. TCRdb independently ran MiXCR on the multiplex PCR reads; one entry per CDR3 protein. Of about 48,000 distinct CDR3 sequences in the sample, around 60% were seen once. No cell sorting was done before RNA was extracted from the tissue. Distant lung tissue was collected more than 3 cm away from the tumor edge. This clonotype was counted between two and nine times. Its antigen is as yet unknown. This sequence may be a read error, since a much larger clone differs from it by one base.

The sequencing input was distant non-tumor lung tissue. This chain connects TRBV12-3 or TRBV12-4 to TRBJ2-3, with D possibly TRBD2 on 6 matching bases. This receptor was obtained from a woman between 65 and 79 years old with non-small cell lung cancer. CDR3 nucleotide sequence: TGTGCCAGCAGTTTAGGGGGCGGGAAAGGTACGCAGTATTTT. It translates to CASSLGGGKGTQYF.